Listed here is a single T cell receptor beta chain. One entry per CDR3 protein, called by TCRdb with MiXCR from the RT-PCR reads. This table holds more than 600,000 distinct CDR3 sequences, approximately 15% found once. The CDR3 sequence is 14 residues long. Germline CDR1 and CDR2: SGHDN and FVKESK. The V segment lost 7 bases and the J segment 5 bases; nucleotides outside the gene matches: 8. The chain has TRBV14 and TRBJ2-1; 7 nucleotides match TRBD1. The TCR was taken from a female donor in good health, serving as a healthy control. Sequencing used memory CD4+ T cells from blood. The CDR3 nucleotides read TGTGCCAGCAAACGACAGGGTTGGGACAATGAGCAGTTCTTC. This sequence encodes CASKRQGWDNEQFF.